Described below is a single T cell receptor beta chain sequence and its context. The germline gives CDR1 MNHEY, CDR2 SVGEGT. The CDR3 is made up of 16 amino acids. Trimming left V 5 bases short and J 4 bases short, with 18 bases between. The record originates from a study of blood T cell repertoires in COVID-19. Background on the study: Samples representing acute and convalescent COVID-19 were sourced from the United States, Italy and Spain. T cells, B-cell-depleted T cells, or PBMCs provided the cDNA or gDNA that served as material.

In the source study's methods: Amplification of reference gene primers provided the estimated nucleated cell counts. Assay: immunoSEQ multiplex PCR; the TCRdb copy retains only in-frame clones and omits some. V and J calls plus clone size are reproduced from that table; the DNA served to infer D and trimming. The sample contains 230,000 or so clones, approximately 92% of which appear only once. The specimen was peripheral blood. This TCR derives from a woman aged 40 to 50 who had recovered from COVID-19. V is TRBV6-2 or TRBV6-3 and J is TRBJ2-1; D perhaps matches TRBD2 (5 bases). The CDR3 protein is CASSPERILLYNEQFF. The CDR3 nucleotides are TGTGCCAGCAGTCCCGAGCGGATACTTTTATACAATGAGCAGTTCTTC.